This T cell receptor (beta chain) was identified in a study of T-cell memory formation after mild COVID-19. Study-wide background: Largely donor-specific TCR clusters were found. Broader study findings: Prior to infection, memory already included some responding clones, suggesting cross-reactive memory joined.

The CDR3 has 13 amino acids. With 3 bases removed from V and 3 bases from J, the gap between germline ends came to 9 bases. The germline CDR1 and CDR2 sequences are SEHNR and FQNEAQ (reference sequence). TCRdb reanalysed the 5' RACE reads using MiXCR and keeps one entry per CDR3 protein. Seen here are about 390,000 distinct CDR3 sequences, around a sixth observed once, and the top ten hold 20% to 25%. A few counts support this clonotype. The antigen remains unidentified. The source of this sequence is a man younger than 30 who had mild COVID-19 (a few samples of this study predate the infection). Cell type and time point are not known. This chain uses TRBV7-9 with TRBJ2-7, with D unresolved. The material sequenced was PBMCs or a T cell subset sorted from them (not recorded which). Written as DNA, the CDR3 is TGTGCCAGCAGCTTGCCGCCCCACTACGAGCAGTACTTC. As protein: CASSLPPHYEQYF.